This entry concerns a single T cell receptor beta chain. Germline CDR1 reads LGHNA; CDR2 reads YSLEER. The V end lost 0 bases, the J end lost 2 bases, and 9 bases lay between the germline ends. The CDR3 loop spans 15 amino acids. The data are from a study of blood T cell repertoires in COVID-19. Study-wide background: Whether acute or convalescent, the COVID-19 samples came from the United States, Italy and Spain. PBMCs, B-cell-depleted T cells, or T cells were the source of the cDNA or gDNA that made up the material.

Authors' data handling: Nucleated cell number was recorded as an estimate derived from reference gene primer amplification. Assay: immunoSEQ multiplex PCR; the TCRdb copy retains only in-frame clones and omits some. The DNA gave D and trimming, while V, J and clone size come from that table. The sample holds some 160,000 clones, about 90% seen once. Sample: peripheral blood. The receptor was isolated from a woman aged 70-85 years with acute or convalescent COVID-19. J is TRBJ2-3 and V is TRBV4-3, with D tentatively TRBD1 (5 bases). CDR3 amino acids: CASSQDDRNTDTQYF. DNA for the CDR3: TGCGCCAGCAGCCAAGACGACAGAAACACAGATACGCAGTATTTT.